Shown below are 6 T cell receptor beta chains from a single sample sequenced in a study of identical twins. TCRdb re-called the 5' RACE reads through MiXCR, storing one row per CDR3 protein. The sample holds about 550,000 distinct CDR3 sequences, 20% to 25% seen once. These data also formed part of another study, on yellow fever vaccine responses in identical twins.

The specimen sequenced was CD4+ T cells sorted from blood. These receptor sequences come from a woman between 18 and 29 years old in good health.

A few counts support this clonotype. The chain has TRBV10-3 and TRBJ2-2, with unresolved D. The CDR3 covers 14 residues. CDR1 ENHRY and CDR2 SYGVKD come from the germline V gene. Trimming took off 3 bases at V and 4 bases at J, with 9 bases between the two ends. The CDR3: CAISEGRITGELFF. The CDR3 DNA reads TGTGCCATCAGTGAAGGCAGAATCACCGGGGAGCTGTTTTTT.

In its sample, this clonotype was seen many times. The chain employs TRBV12-3 or TRBV12-4 and TRBJ2-4; 10 nucleotides match TRBD2. Trimming removed 6 bases from V and 8 bases from J; junction bases left unmatched: 7. CDR3 length equals 14 residues. In DNA, the CDR3 is TGTGCCAGCAGCCCTAGCGGGAGTTCAGACATTCAGTACTTC. Translating gives CASSPSGSSDIQYF.

This clonotype was detected a few times. The V call is TRBV6-5, the J call TRBJ2-1; 8 bases align to TRBD1. The V gene end was trimmed by 4 bases and the J gene end by 2 bases; junction bases not matched to a gene: 7. Germline values: CDR1 MNHEY, CDR2 SVGAGI. CDR3 length: 16 residues. CDR3 in amino acids: CASSSPRTGPYNEQFF. CDR3 bases: TGTGCCAGCAGTTCCCCCAGGACAGGGCCCTACAATGAGCAGTTCTTC.

This clonotype occurred a few times. V and J are TRBV20-1 and TRBJ2-7, with TRBD1 as a possible D gene (7 bases). Trimming cost V 4 bases and J 2 bases, with 9 bases left between them. Germline V CDR1 and CDR2: DFQATT, SNEGSKA (reference sequence). This CDR3 contains 12 residues. The CDR3 protein is CSATGGTYEQYF. The DNA of the CDR3 is TGCAGTGCTACAGGGGGGACCTACGAGCAGTACTTC.

V gene TRBV6-5 combines with J gene TRBJ2-2; 9 bases line up with TRBD2. The ends lost 2 bases at V and 0 bases at J; junction bases unmatched: 4. The CDR3 extends over 17 amino acids. Germline V gene sequence: CDR1 MNHEY, CDR2 SVGAGI. As DNA, the CDR3 is TGTGCCAGCAGTTACGGTAGCGGGAGCGCGAACACCGGGGAGCTGTTTTTT. It translates to CASSYGSGSANTGELFF.

The CDR3 region is CSARFSLSPTDTQYF. The CDR3 DNA reads TGCAGTGCTAGATTTAGCCTTTCTCCCACAGATACGCAGTATTTT. The V gene is TRBV20-1, the J gene TRBJ2-3; no firm D call. V was shortened by 2 bases and J by 2 bases, with 14 bases between the two germline ends. Germline V lookup: CDR1 DFQATT, CDR2 SNEGSKA (reference sequence). This CDR3 comprises 15 residues.